This T cell receptor (beta chain) was sequenced during a study of regulatory T cells in long-lasting Graves disease. For the study at large: Graves' disease counted as persistent after over 5 years of antithyroid drugs with positive TSH receptor antibodies. Study-wide findings and caveats: Persistent disease favored TRBV28, TRBJ1-2 and TRBJ2-5.

Trimming shortened V by 6 bases and J by 3 bases, and 11 bases separated the two germline ends. Germline-derived CDR1 and CDR2 are MDHEN and SYDVKM. The CDR3 spans 13 residues. Time point in this sample: persistent/refractory GD, antithyroid drugs over 5 years with positive TRAb. The TCR library was made from RNA that had been extracted from PBMCs in TRIzol. Clinicians diagnosed Graves' disease using American Thyroid Association guidelines. In this sample, this clonotype turned up many times. No antigen is known for it. In building TCR beta libraries, iRepertoire HTBI primers were used together with Arm-PCR of CDR3 regions. One entry per CDR3 protein results from TCRdb running MiXCR on the multiplex PCR reads. The profile shows some 300,000 distinct CDR3 sequences, 20% to 25% of them singletons.

The chain has TRBV28 and TRBJ1-2; maybe TRBD1 (6 bases). This sequence was found in a female donor with Graves disease. The sequenced sample was peripheral blood mononuclear cells (PBMCs), obtained when the disease was refractory, from a patient treated with antithyroid drugs. Here the CDR3 reads CASRGGADYGYTF. The CDR3 DNA is TGTGCCAGCAGGGGGGGGGCAGACTATGGCTACACCTTC.